This is a list of T cell receptor beta chains from one sample in a study of T cells in Graves' hyperthyroidism and ophthalmopathy. Via MiXCR, TCRdb re-called the multiplex PCR reads, giving one row per CDR3 protein. This sample has around 700,000 distinct CDR3 sequences, with around 40% found just once. Sample: blood. Receptors originate from a woman in her 40s with Graves' hyperthyroidism. Both conserved end residues are part of each CDR3. The D gene is left open where the match is weak. Clone size is given for some rows only: seen once, a few or many times, or a class if the clone is expanded.

clone_size j_call v_call d_call cdr3_aa cdr3_nt
NA TRBJ2-2 TRBV7-2 NA CASSVGFPGRSTGELFF TGTGCCAGCAGCGTCGGCTTCCCAGGGCGGTCCACCGGGGAGCTGTTTTTT
NA TRBJ1-3 TRBV9 NA CASSANKGTIYF TGTGCCAGCAGTGCTAACAAAGGCACCATATATTTT
few TRBJ1-2 TRBV29-1 NA CSVDDGVSRYGYTF TGCAGCGTTGACGACGGGGTATCACGGTATGGCTACACCTTC
few TRBJ2-7 TRBV6-5 TRBD2 CASSYSEVRAGGEQYF TGTGCCAGCAGTTACTCCGAAGTACGGGCCGGGGGGGAGCAGTACTTC
NA TRBJ1-3 TRBV2 TRBD1 CARQTGSIGNTIYF TGTGCCAGACAGACAGGGTCCATTGGAAACACCATATATTTT
many TRBJ1-1 TRBV9 NA CASSVTLLSDTNTEAFF TGTGCCAGCAGCGTGACCCTTCTAAGCGACACCAACACTGAAGCTTTCTTT
few TRBJ2-7 TRBV7-7 TRBD1 CASSRGQGETYEQYF TGTGCTAGCAGCCGGGGACAGGGGGAGACCTACGAGCAGTACTTC
NA TRBJ2-7 TRBV5-4 TRBD1 CASSLKGGRDYEQYF TGTGCCAGCAGCTTGAAAGGGGGCAGGGACTACGAGCAGTACTTC
NA TRBJ2-2 TRBV9 TRBD1 CASSDGTGGSTGELFF TGTGCCAGCAGCGATGGGACAGGGGGCAGTACCGGGGAGCTGTTTTTT
NA TRBJ1-4 TRBV7-2 NA CASSQVGTTRNEKLFF TGCGCCAGCAGCCAAGTTGGGACAACGAGGAATGAAAAACTGTTTTTT
NA TRBJ2-7 TRBV11-2 TRBD1 CASSFIARGRPGEQYF TGTGCCAGCAGCTTTATCGCCAGGGGGCGTCCGGGGGAGCAGTACTTC
NA TRBJ2-5 TRBV7-6 TRBD1 CASSLSSGGDQPQYF TGTGCCAGCAGCTTATCCTCAGGGGGTGATCAGCCCCAGTACTTC
NA TRBJ2-7 TRBV2 NA CASSEVSLTGVSYEQYF TGTGCCAGCAGTGAAGTTTCCCTAACGGGAGTATCTTACGAGCAGTACTTC
few TRBJ2-7 TRBV6-5 TRBD2 CVTGGASYEQYF TGTGTAACCGGGGGGGCCTCCTACGAGCAGTACTTC
few TRBJ1-1 TRBV19 NA CASSLRGGEAFF TGTGCCAGTAGTCTCAGGGGTGGTGAAGCTTTCTTT
once TRBJ1-1 TRBV7-9 TRBD1 CASRQDTGGWTEAFF TGCGCCAGCAGACAAGATACAGGGGGCTGGACTGAAGCTTTCTTT
NA TRBJ2-2 TRBV19 TRBD2 CASSQDRGTSYTGELFF TGTGCCAGCAGCCAAGACCGGGGGACTAGCTACACCGGGGAGCTGTTTTTT
NA TRBJ1-4 TRBV6-1 TRBD1 CAGRKTGGSEKLFF TGTGCCGGCAGGAAAACAGGGGGCTCAGAAAAGCTGTTTTTT
many TRBJ2-7 TRBV10-3 NA CAISARSYEQYF TGTGCCATCAGTGCCAGGTCCTACGAGCAGTACTTC
NA TRBJ2-7 TRBV19 TRBD2 CAWMREGRHEQYF TGTGCCTGGATGCGGGAGGGCCGCCACGAGCAGTACTTC
NA TRBJ1-2 TRBV10-3 NA CAINLKQDSCGYTF TGTGCCATCAACTTAAAACAGGACTCCTGTGGCTACACCTTC
few TRBJ1-3 TRBV7-3 NA CASSSRYGNTIYF TGTGCCAGCAGCTCCCGGTACGGAAACACCATATATTTT
few TRBJ1-3 TRBV20-1 TRBD1 CSARYLGQSSGNTIYF TGCAGTGCTAGATATCTGGGACAGAGCTCTGGAAACACCATATATTTT
NA TRBJ2-7 TRBV7-2 NA CASSRPRQGGYEQYF TGTGCCAGCAGCCGCCCGAGGCAGGGAGGATACGAGCAGTACTTC
few TRBJ1-1 TRBV2 NA CASTGLGESTEAFF TGTGCCAGCACTGGCTTAGGGGAGAGCACTGAAGCTTTCTTT
many TRBJ1-2 TRBV19 NA CASSRRASYGYTF TGTGCCAGTTCTCGCCGGGCGTCCTATGGCTACACCTTC
NA TRBJ1-1 TRBV19 TRBD1 CASSPTGGRSEAFF TGTGCCAGTAGTCCAACAGGGGGTAGGTCTGAAGCTTTCTTT
few TRBJ1-2 TRBV6-6 NA CASISSGGYTF TGTGCCAGCATATCTTCAGGGGGCTACACCTTC
many TRBJ1-6 TRBV20-1 NA CSARERSGDYSPLHF TGCAGTGCTAGAGAGCGGTCAGGTGATTATTCACCCCTCCACTTT
NA TRBJ2-3 TRBV20-1 TRBD2 CSANEAGVSDTQYF TGCAGTGCTAATGAAGCGGGAGTATCAGATACGCAGTATTTT
NA TRBJ1-1 TRBV6-6 NA CASSYTSANTEAFF TGTGCCAGCAGTTACACGTCCGCGAACACTGAAGCTTTCTTT